The rows below give T cell receptor beta chains drawn from one sample of a study of cytomegalovirus exposure and HLA in healthy donors. Data came from immunoSEQ multiplex PCR; TCRdb stores just in-frame clones and leaves some out. The repertoire has over 150,000 clones, around 79% of them found once; the top ten carry under 1.5%. The sequencing input was PBMCs. Every receptor here comes from a man between 18 and 35 years old in good health and CMV-seronegative. The CDR3 runs from the conserved cysteine through the conserved F or W. D genes are given only for firm matches. Rows give clone size only sometimes, using once, few, many, or a class for an expanded clone.

cdr3_aa cdr3_nt v_call cdr3_length d_call clone_size j_call
CASSLKREGFHNEQFF TGTGCCAGCAGCCTCAAGCGGGAGGGCTTTCACAATGAGCAGTTCTTC TRBV9 16 TRBD2 NA TRBJ2-1
CASSPPSAGVSGANVLTF TGTGCCAGCTCACCACCTTCCGCGGGGGTCTCTGGGGCCAACGTCCTGACTTTC TRBV18 18 TRBD2 NA TRBJ2-6
CASSFEGTSGTLQFF TGTGCCAGCAGCTTTGAGGGGACTAGCGGGACGTTGCAGTTCTTC TRBV5-6 15 TRBD2 NA TRBJ2-1
CASSQEGGRVLSTSYNEQFF TGCGCCAGCAGCCAAGAGGGCGGGAGAGTACTTAGTACCTCCTACAATGAGCAGTTCTTC TRBV4-3 20 TRBD2 NA TRBJ2-1
CASSSWTGTNEKLFF TGTGCCAGTAGTTCATGGACAGGGACTAATGAAAAACTGTTTTTT TRBV19 15 TRBD1 NA TRBJ1-4
CASSFPGFRETQYF TGCGCCAGCAGCTTCCCAGGGTTTAGGGAGACCCAGTACTTC TRBV5-1 14 NA NA TRBJ2-5
CASSPGTSGSGEQYF TGTGCCAGCAGCCCGGGGACTAGCGGGAGTGGCGAGCAGTACTTC TRBV28 15 TRBD2 NA TRBJ2-7
CASSPRRVGTGEQYF TGTGCCAGCAGCCCTCGACGCGTGGGTACGGGCGAGCAGTACTTC TRBV7-8 15 NA few TRBJ2-7
CASSPGLAGPGTYEQYF TGTGCCAGCAGCCCGGGACTAGCGGGCCCGGGGACCTACGAGCAGTACTTC TRBV5-6 17 TRBD2 NA TRBJ2-7
CASAEGSSPAEQYF TGTGCCAGTGCGGAGGGGTCGTCCCCCGCCGAGCAGTACTTC TRBV19 14 NA NA TRBJ2-7
CASSPPAPGGTISYTF TGTGCCAGCTCACCACCGGCCCCAGGAGGAACTATCAGCTACACCTTC TRBV18 16 NA NA TRBJ1-2
CASSLSEQLFGKLFF TGTGCCAGCAGCTTATCAGAACAGCTTTTTGGAAAACTGTTTTTT TRBV7-9 15 NA once TRBJ1-4
CASSSPAKEAAPGANVLTF TGCGCCAGCAGCTCCCCCGCGAAGGAGGCGGCGCCTGGGGCCAACGTCCTGACTTTC TRBV5-1 19 NA NA TRBJ2-6
CAVGHPGSDTQYF TGTGCCGTTGGGCACCCGGGATCAGATACGCAGTATTTT TRBV6-5 13 NA NA TRBJ2-3
CASSLGTGPTNTEAFF TGTGCCAGCAGCTTGGGGACAGGGCCAACGAACACTGAAGCTTTCTTT TRBV5-6 16 TRBD1 NA TRBJ1-1
CASSYPSSDGYTF TGTGCCAGCAGTTATCCCTCCTCGGATGGCTACACCTTC TRBV6-5 13 NA NA TRBJ1-2
CASSSPGTYNEQFF TGTGCCAGCAGCTCCCCGGGGACCTACAATGAGCAGTTCTTC TRBV7-9 14 NA NA TRBJ2-1
CASSQTNGGTSAYEQYF TGCGCCAGCAGCCAGACCAATGGGGGGACTAGTGCCTACGAGCAGTACTTC TRBV4-1 17 TRBD2 once TRBJ2-7
CASSLLGRLTTDTQYF TGTGCCAGCAGCTTGTTGGGCCGCCTCACGACAGATACGCAGTATTTT TRBV5-6 16 NA NA TRBJ2-3
CASSLGLAEKLFF TGTGCCAGCAGCTTAGGTCTTGCGGAAAAACTGTTTTTT TRBV7-6 13 NA NA TRBJ1-4
CASSLGRNTDTQYF TGTGCCAGCAGCTTGGGTAGAAACACAGATACGCAGTATTTT TRBV5-6 14 NA NA TRBJ2-3
CASSLGEVTDTQYF TGCGCCAGCAGCTTGGGAGAGGTGACAGATACGCAGTATTTT TRBV5-1 14 NA NA TRBJ2-3
CASSPQEYEQYF TGTGCCAGCTCACCACAAGAGTACGAGCAGTACTTC TRBV18 12 NA NA TRBJ2-7
CASTPGTGGNTIYF TGTGCCAGCACCCCAGGGACAGGCGGAAACACCATATATTTT TRBV25-1 14 TRBD1 few TRBJ1-3
CASSFVGTSDKNIQYF TGCGCCAGCAGCTTCGTCGGGACATCGGACAAAAACATTCAGTACTTC TRBV5-1 16 NA NA TRBJ2-4
CASNPASKETQYF TGTGCCAGCAACCCAGCGTCAAAAGAGACCCAGTACTTC TRBV6-6 13 NA NA TRBJ2-5
CASSERVGGWGYGYTF TGTGCCAGCAGTGAAAGGGTGGGGGGTTGGGGCTATGGCTACACCTTC TRBV6-1 16 NA NA TRBJ1-2
CASSLWAGYEQYF TGTGCCAGCAGTTTATGGGCAGGCTACGAGCAGTACTTC TRBV27 13 NA few TRBJ2-7
CASSRPFSGSGYEQYF TGTGCCAGCAGCCGCCCCTTTAGCGGGAGCGGCTACGAGCAGTACTTC TRBV5-4 16 TRBD2 few TRBJ2-7
CASSYKRPGSYEQYF TGTGCCAGCAGTTACAAGAGGCCAGGGTCCTACGAGCAGTACTTC TRBV6-5 15 NA NA TRBJ2-7
CASSVDPSLGSYTQYF TGTGCCAGCAGCGTAGACCCTTCTTTGGGCAGTTATACGCAGTATTTT TRBV9 16 NA NA TRBJ2-3
CASSPADLQETQYF TGTGCCAGCTCACCAGCAGATCTCCAAGAGACCCAGTACTTC TRBV18 14 NA NA TRBJ2-5
CASSVDLMGQGRGYTF TGTGCCAGCAGCGTAGATTTAATGGGACAGGGACGTGGCTACACCTTC TRBV9 16 TRBD1 NA TRBJ1-2
CASSGTGLAGYSKEQYF TGTGCCAGCTCAGGTACGGGACTAGCGGGATACTCTAAGGAGCAGTACTTC TRBV18 17 TRBD2 NA TRBJ2-7
CASSEVDRSEKLFF TGTGCCAGCAGTGAGGTGGACAGGAGTGAAAAACTGTTTTTT TRBV25-1 14 TRBD1 medium-sized TRBJ1-4
CAGQGSNYGYTF TGTGCCGGCCAGGGAAGCAACTATGGCTACACCTTC TRBV7-9 12 NA NA TRBJ1-2
CASSPDRGGEKLFF TGCGCCAGCAGCCCCGACAGGGGGGGTGAAAAACTGTTTTTT TRBV5-1 14 TRBD1 NA TRBJ1-4
CASSPEWGGGNTEAFF TGTGCCAGCTCACCAGAATGGGGGGGCGGGAACACTGAAGCTTTCTTT TRBV18 16 NA NA TRBJ1-1
CASSQDSSASYEQYF TGCGCCAGCAGCCAAGATTCTAGCGCCTCCTACGAGCAGTACTTC TRBV4-3 15 NA NA TRBJ2-7
CASSLGRAPASEGYTF TGTGCCAGCAGTTTAGGCAGGGCCCCAGCCTCCGAGGGCTACACCTTC TRBV27 16 NA few TRBJ1-2
CASRQGENTEAFF TGTGCCAGCAGACAGGGGGAGAACACTGAAGCTTTCTTT TRBV6-6 13 TRBD1 NA TRBJ1-1
CASSSGGGQETQYF TGTGCCAGCAGCTCGGGGGGAGGGCAAGAGACCCAGTACTTC TRBV7-7 14 TRBD2 NA TRBJ2-5
CAWSASQGPHTEAFF TGTGCCTGGAGTGCGTCTCAGGGTCCGCACACTGAAGCTTTCTTT TRBV30 15 NA NA TRBJ1-1
CASSLGLAGGQYEQYF TGTGCCAGCAGCTTAGGGCTAGCGGGAGGCCAATACGAGCAGTACTTC TRBV7-2 16 TRBD2 NA TRBJ2-7
CASSYLLNTEAFF TGTGCCAGCAGTTACTTATTGAACACTGAAGCTTTCTTT TRBV6-5 13 NA NA TRBJ1-1
CASSQRTSGRGETQYF TGCGCCAGCAGCCAAAGGACTAGCGGGAGGGGGGAGACCCAGTACTTC TRBV5-1 16 TRBD2 NA TRBJ2-5
CASSLGEGEAFF TGTGCCAGCAGCTTAGGGGAGGGGGAAGCTTTCTTT TRBV11-3 12 NA NA TRBJ1-1
CASSLQGTNEKLFF TGTGCCAGCAGTTTACAGGGAACTAATGAAAAACTGTTTTTT TRBV27 14 NA once TRBJ1-4
CASTGTGTGLQETQYF TGTGCCAGTACCGGGACCGGGACAGGGCTCCAAGAGACCCAGTACTTC TRBV19 16 TRBD1 few TRBJ2-5
CASSPYYRDTQYF TGTGCCAGCAGCCCATACTACCGGGATACGCAGTATTTT TRBV14 13 NA few TRBJ2-3
CASSLGGTGRFF TGTGCCAGCAGCTTAGGCGGGACAGGGCGGTTCTTC TRBV11-2 12 TRBD1 NA TRBJ2-1
CASSLGPDEKLFF TGTGCCAGCAGCTTGGGGCCAGATGAAAAACTGTTTTTT TRBV5-4 13 NA NA TRBJ1-4